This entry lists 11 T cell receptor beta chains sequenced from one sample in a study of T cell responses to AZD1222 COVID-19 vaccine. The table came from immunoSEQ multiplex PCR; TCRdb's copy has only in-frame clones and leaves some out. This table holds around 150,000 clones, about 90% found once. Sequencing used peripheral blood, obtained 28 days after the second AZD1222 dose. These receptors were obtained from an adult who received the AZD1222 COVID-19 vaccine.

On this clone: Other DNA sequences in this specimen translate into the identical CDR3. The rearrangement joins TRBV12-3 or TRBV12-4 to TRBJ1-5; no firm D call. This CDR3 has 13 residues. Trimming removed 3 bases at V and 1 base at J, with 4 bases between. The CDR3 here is CASSFYSNQPQHF. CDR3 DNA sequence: TGTGCCAGCAGTTTCTACAGCAATCAGCCCCAGCATTTT.

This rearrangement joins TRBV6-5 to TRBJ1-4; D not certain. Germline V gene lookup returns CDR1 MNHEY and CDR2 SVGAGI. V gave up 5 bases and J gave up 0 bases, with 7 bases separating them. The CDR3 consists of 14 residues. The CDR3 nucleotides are TGTGCCAGCAGTCGCCAGGCAACTAATGAAAAACTGTTTTTT. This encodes CASSRQATNEKLFF.

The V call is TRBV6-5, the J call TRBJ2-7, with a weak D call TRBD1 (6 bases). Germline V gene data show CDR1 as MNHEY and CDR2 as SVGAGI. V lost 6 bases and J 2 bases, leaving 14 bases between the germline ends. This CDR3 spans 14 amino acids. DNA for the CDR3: TGTGCCAGCAGAAAAGGGACAAGCGCCTACGAGCAGTACTTC. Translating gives CASRKGTSAYEQYF.

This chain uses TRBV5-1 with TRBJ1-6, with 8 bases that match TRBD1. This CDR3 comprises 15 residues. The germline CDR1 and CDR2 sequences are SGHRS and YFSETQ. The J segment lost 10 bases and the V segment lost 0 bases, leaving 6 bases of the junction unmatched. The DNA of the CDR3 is TGCGCCAGCAGCTTGGTGCAGGGGGCAGGATCACCCCTCCACTTT. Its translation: CASSLVQGAGSPLHF.

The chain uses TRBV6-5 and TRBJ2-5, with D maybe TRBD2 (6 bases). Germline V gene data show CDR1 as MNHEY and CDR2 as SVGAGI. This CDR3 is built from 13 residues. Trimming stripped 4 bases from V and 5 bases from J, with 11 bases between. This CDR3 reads CASSSGLWETQYF. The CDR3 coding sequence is TGTGCCAGCAGTTCGGGACTGTGGGAGACCCAGTACTTC.

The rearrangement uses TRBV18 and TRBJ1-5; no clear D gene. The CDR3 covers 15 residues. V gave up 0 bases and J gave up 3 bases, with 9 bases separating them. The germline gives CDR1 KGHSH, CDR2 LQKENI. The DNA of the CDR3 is TGTGCCAGCTCACCACCGGGAGGCGACAATCAGCCCCAGCATTTT. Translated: CASSPPGGDNQPQHF.

The CDR3 sequence is CASSQESGEVDTQYF. The DNA of the CDR3 is TGTGCCAGCAGCCAAGAGTCGGGGGAGGTAGATACGCAGTATTTT. This rearrangement joins TRBV4-2 to TRBJ2-3; D possibly corresponds to TRBD2 (6 bases). V was trimmed by 0 bases and J by 5 bases, leaving 12 bases between them. The germline V gene has CDR1 LGHNA and CDR2 YNFKEQ. The CDR3 has 15 amino acids.

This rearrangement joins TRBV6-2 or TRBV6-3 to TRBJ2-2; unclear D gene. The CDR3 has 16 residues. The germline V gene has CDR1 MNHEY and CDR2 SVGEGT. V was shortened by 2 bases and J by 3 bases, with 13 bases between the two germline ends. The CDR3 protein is CASSYLRGVDTGELFF. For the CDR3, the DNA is TGTGCCAGCAGTTACCTGCGCGGAGTAGACACCGGGGAGCTGTTTTTT.

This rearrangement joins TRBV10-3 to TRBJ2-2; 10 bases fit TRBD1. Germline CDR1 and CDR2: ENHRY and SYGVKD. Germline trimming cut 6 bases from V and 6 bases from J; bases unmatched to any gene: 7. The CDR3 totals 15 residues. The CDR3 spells CAIRYGTGDSGELFF. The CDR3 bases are TGTGCCATCAGATATGGGACAGGGGATTCCGGGGAGCTGTTTTTT.

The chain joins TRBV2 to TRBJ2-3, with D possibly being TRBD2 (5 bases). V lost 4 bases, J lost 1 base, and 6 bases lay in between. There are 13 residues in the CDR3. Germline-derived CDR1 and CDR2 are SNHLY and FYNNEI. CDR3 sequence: CASSGTRTDTQYF. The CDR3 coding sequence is TGTGCCAGCAGTGGGACTCGCACAGATACGCAGTATTTT. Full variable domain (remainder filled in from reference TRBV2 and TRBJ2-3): EPEVTQTPSHQVTQMGQEVILRCVPISNHLYFYWYRQILGQKVEFLVSFYNNEISEKSEIFDDQFSVERPDGSNFTLKIRSTKLEDSAMYFCASSGTRTDTQYFGPGTRLTVL.

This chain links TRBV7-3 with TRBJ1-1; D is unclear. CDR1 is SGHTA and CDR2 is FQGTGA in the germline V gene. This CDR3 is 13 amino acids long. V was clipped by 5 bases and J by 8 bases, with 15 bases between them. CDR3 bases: TGTGCCAGCAGCCCAAATGTGGCCGGAGAAGCTTTCTTT. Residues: CASSPNVAGEAFF.